The 12 T cell receptor beta chains presented below share a single source sample, sequenced in a study of cytomegalovirus exposure and HLA in healthy donors. It was with 60 Vbeta and 13 Jbeta primers that the PCR ran. Profiled with immunoSEQ multiplex PCR; TCRdb holds only in-frame clones, not every one. The table records approximately 190,000 clones, around 75% of them present only once. The specimen was PBMCs. These receptors were taken from a man between 35 and 55 years old in good health and CMV-seropositive.

The chain is built from TRBV6-6 and TRBJ2-5; a weak D match, TRBD1 (5 bases). Trimming cost V 4 bases and J 4 bases, with 10 bases left between them. This CDR3 comprises 13 residues. Per germline, CDR1 MNHNY and CDR2 SVGAGI (reference sequence). The CDR3 loop reads CASSSRDAETQYF. The CDR3 region has the DNA TGTGCCAGCAGTTCCAGGGATGCAGAGACCCAGTACTTC.

This chain connects TRBV5-6 to TRBJ2-7; 13 bases fit TRBD2. The V gene's germline CDR1 is SGHDT and CDR2 YYEEEE. V gave up 9 bases and J gave up 0 bases; unmatched junction bases: 6. This CDR3 contains 15 residues. The CDR3 bases are TGTGCCACGCGGACTAGCGGGGGACTCTCCTACGAGCAGTACTTC. Translation gives CATRTSGGLSYEQYF.

The chain is built from TRBV7-9 and TRBJ2-7; D gene ambiguous. CDR3 length: 12 residues. The V gene's germline CDR1 is SEHNR and CDR2 FQNEAQ (reference sequence). Trimming cost V 8 bases and J 6 bases, with 14 bases left between them. The CDR3 bases are TGTGCCAGCGGCGGATTTGGTTCCGAGCAGTACTTC. Translating gives CASGGFGSEQYF.

The V call is TRBV2, the J call TRBJ2-5, with TRBD1 matching 7 bases. Germline V gene data show CDR1 as SNHLY and CDR2 as FYNNEI. CDR3 length: 13 residues. After removal of 3 bases from V and 7 bases from J, the junction contained 5 bases not matched to a gene. In nucleotides, the CDR3 is TGTGCCAGCAGTGAGACAGGGACGGGGACCCAGTACTTC. Residues: CASSETGTGTQYF.

This chain connects TRBV5-5 to TRBJ1-2; 8 bases agree with TRBD1. Germline CDR1 reads SGHKS; CDR2 reads YYEKEE (reference sequence). Germline trimming cut 0 bases from V and 4 bases from J; bases unmatched to any gene: 11. CDR3 length: 17 amino acids. CDR3 sequence reads: CASSLDGVDRGGYGYTF. For the CDR3, the DNA is TGTGCCAGCAGCTTGGATGGTGTAGACAGGGGAGGCTATGGCTACACCTTC.

This clone was found once. The chain joins TRBV7-2 to TRBJ1-1; D remains unclear. The V gene lost 6 bases and the J gene lost 1 base, with 3 bases spanning the gap. There are 11 residues in the CDR3. Germline lookup yields CDR1 SGHTA and CDR2 FQGNSA. Here the CDR3 reads CASSRNTEAFF. The CDR3 coding sequence is TGTGCCAGCAGTCGGAACACTGAAGCTTTCTTT. The complete variable domain, with remaining parts taken from reference TRBV7-2 and TRBJ1-1, reads GAGVSQSPSNKVTEKGKDVELRCDPISGHTALYWYRQSLGQGLEFLIYFQGNSAPDKSGLPSDRFSAERTGGSVSTLTIQRTQQEDSAVYLCASSRNTEAFFGQGTRLTVV.

The gene calls are TRBV27 and TRBJ1-5, with D perhaps matching TRBD1 (5 bases). The CDR3 spans 15 residues. Trimming took 7 bases from V and 0 from J, leaving 13 bases between them. The germline V gene encodes CDR1 MNHEY and CDR2 SMNVEV (reference sequence). CDR3 sequence: CASKETGNSNQPQHF. CDR3 sequence (DNA): TGTGCCAGCAAAGAAACAGGAAATAGCAATCAGCCCCAGCATTTT.

V gene TRBV6-1 combines with J gene TRBJ2-4; 7 bases are shared with TRBD2. Germline lookup yields CDR1 MNHNS and CDR2 SASEGT. The V gene end was trimmed by 0 bases and the J gene end by 4 bases; junction bases not matched to a gene: 9. The CDR3 has 17 amino acids. CDR3 region: CASSEATAGRRKNIQYF. The DNA for the CDR3 is TGTGCCAGCAGTGAAGCAACAGCGGGGAGACGTAAAAACATTCAGTACTTC.

The chain employs TRBV7-2 and TRBJ2-4, with a tentative D call TRBD2 (5 bases). Trimming removed 1 base at V and 2 bases at J, with 18 bases between. This CDR3 has 18 residues. Germline loops: CDR1 SGHTA, CDR2 FQGNSA. The CDR3 is CASSLGGHSRLTKNIQYF. Here the CDR3 DNA reads TGTGCCAGCAGCTTAGGCGGGCACTCACGATTAACCAAAAACATTCAGTACTTC.

CDR3 loop: CASSLAVAGGTDTQYF. The CDR3 DNA is TGTGCCAGCAGCTTAGCGGTAGCGGGGGGCACAGATACGCAGTATTTT. The J gene is TRBJ2-3, the V gene TRBV7-2, with 9 bases identical to TRBD2. The CDR3 consists of 16 residues. Germline V gives CDR1 SGHTA, CDR2 FQGNSA. Trimming removed 0 bases from V and 1 base from J; junction bases left unmatched: 2.

This chain uses TRBV7-2 with TRBJ1-4; 7 bases are shared with TRBD1. The CDR3 contains 15 residues. CDR1 is SGHTA, CDR2 FQGNSA, per germline. Trimming removed 5 bases from V and 5 bases from J; junction bases left unmatched: 8. The CDR3 bases are TGTGCCAGCAGCCCCCTACAGGGGTTAAATGAAAAACTGTTTTTT. Encoded protein: CASSPLQGLNEKLFF.

The V call is TRBV10-1, the J call TRBJ2-2, with a tentative D call TRBD1 (5 bases). Trimming pared 6 bases from V and 1 base from J, leaving 9 bases between. CDR3 size: 14 residues. CDR1 is WNHNN and CDR2 is SYGVQD in the germline V gene (reference sequence). The CDR3 DNA follows: TGCGCCAGCAGGGGGCTGGGGAACACCGGGGAGCTGTTTTTT. Translation gives CASRGLGNTGELFF.